Given below is one T cell receptor beta chain in context. These data come from a study of blood T cell repertoires in COVID-19. Study-level information: Acute and convalescent COVID-19 specimens originated in the United States, Italy and Spain. PBMCs, B-cell-depleted T cells, or T cells provided the cDNA or gDNA that made up the material.

TCRdb's copy holds only in-frame clones and misses some; the assay was immunoSEQ multiplex PCR. Of around 200,000 clones in the sample, over 65% were seen once. Enrolled during active infection, Seattle patients were then followed longitudinally. This CDR3 has 14 amino acids. Germline CDR1 reads SGHTA; CDR2 reads FQGTGA. V was pared by 2 bases and J by 3 bases, with 4 bases of the junction left unmatched. Sequenced material: peripheral blood. The source is a person aged 65 to 85 with COVID-19, enrolled during active disease. V usage is TRBV7-3 and J usage is TRBJ2-7, with 7 bases fitting TRBD2. CDR3 protein: CASSLSPSGYEQYF. The DNA for the CDR3 is TGTGCCAGCAGCTTATCGCCTAGCGGCTACGAGCAGTACTTC.